These 29 T cell receptor beta chains were sequenced from one sample in a study of blood T cell repertoires in COVID-19. The table came from immunoSEQ multiplex PCR; TCRdb's copy has only in-frame clones and leaves some out. The repertoire includes approximately 150,000 clones, over 75% of them detected once, and under 15% sits in the top ten. The sequenced sample consisted of peripheral blood. The origin of the receptors is a man aged 18 to 30 with COVID-19, enrolled during active disease.

The CDR3, as DNA: TGTGCCAGCAGCTTGTACCCTAGCGGGGGAAGCTCCTACAATGAGCAGTTCTTC. Translated: CASSLYPSGGSSYNEQFF. The chain combines TRBV7-9 with TRBJ2-1; the match to TRBD2 covers 10 bases. CDR1 and CDR2 (germline): SEHNR, FQNEAQ (reference sequence). With 3 bases clipped from V and 0 bases from J, the junction kept 8 bases outside the gene matches. The CDR3 runs 18 residues.

This chain connects TRBV6-2 or TRBV6-3 to TRBJ2-2; D perhaps matches TRBD1 (6 bases). The CDR3 extends over 16 amino acids. With 6 bases removed from V and 6 bases from J, the gap between germline ends came to 20 bases. From germline, CDR1 is MNHEY and CDR2 SVGEGT. The CDR3 nucleotides read TGTGCCAGCAGCAAGTCCCCACAGGGTTTCCCCGGGGAGCTGTTTTTT. It codes for CASSKSPQGFPGELFF.

The V gene is TRBV6-2 or TRBV6-3, the J gene TRBJ2-2, with TRBD2 as a possible D gene (6 bases). The CDR3 is 15 amino acids. Germline CDR1 and CDR2: MNHEY and SVGEGT. V was trimmed by 1 base and J by 2 bases, leaving 8 bases between them. The CDR3 DNA reads TGTGCCAGCAGTTACTTGGGGGGAAACACCGGGGAGCTGTTTTTT. Translation: CASSYLGGNTGELFF.

V is TRBV6-1 and J is TRBJ2-1; the match to TRBD2 covers 9 bases. The CDR3 runs to 16 residues. Per the germline V gene, CDR1 is MNHNS and CDR2 is SASEGT. J lost 0 bases, V lost 1 base, and 1 base had no gene match. The chain's CDR3 is CASSEEAGGSYNEQFF. The CDR3 nucleotides read TGTGCCAGCAGTGAAGAAGCGGGAGGCTCCTACAATGAGCAGTTCTTC.

CDR3 in amino acids: CASSQDRWRGTEAFF. DNA of the CDR3: TGTGCCAGCAGCCAAGATAGGTGGAGAGGTACTGAAGCTTTCTTT. The chain has TRBV3-1 (or the pseudogene TRBV3-2) and TRBJ1-1; D call uncertain. Trimming shortened V by 0 bases and J by 5 bases, and 13 bases separated the two germline ends. CDR3 size: 15 residues. The germline CDR1 and CDR2 sequences are LGHDT and YNNKEL (reference sequence).

The V gene is TRBV27, the J gene TRBJ2-1, with D possibly TRBD1 on 6 matching bases. Deletions cut 3 bases from V and 1 base from J, with 10 bases between. The germline V gene has CDR1 MNHEY and CDR2 SMNVEV (reference sequence). This CDR3 is 15 amino acids long. The CDR3 sequence is CASSFEGDSYNEQFF. CDR3 bases: TGTGCCAGCAGTTTTGAGGGGGATTCCTACAATGAGCAGTTCTTC.

The chain recombines TRBV4-1 with TRBJ2-5; 7 bases fit TRBD1. V was clipped by 1 base and J by 1 base; unmatched bases: 6. Germline V gene data show CDR1 as MGHRA and CDR2 as YSYEKL. This CDR3 is built from 16 residues. CDR3 nucleotide sequence: TGCGCCAGCAGCCAAGGATTGGGACAGATCCAAGAGACCCAGTACTTC. It translates to CASSQGLGQIQETQYF.

V usage is TRBV24-1 and J usage is TRBJ2-1; D is undetermined. The CDR3 is made up of 17 amino acids. The V end was cut by 3 bases, the J end by 6 bases, with 20 bases between. The V gene's germline CDR1 is KGHDR and CDR2 SFDVKD. CDR3 DNA sequence: TGTGCCACCAGTGATGTCTGGGCCCCCCTTAACGGCAATGAGCAGTTCTTC. This translates into CATSDVWAPLNGNEQFF.

This chain joins TRBV6-5 and TRBJ2-1; D might be TRBD1 (6 bases). Trimming took 4 bases from V and 3 from J, leaving 13 bases between them. Per the germline V gene, CDR1 is MNHEY and CDR2 is SVGAGI. The length of the CDR3 is 15 residues. The CDR3 DNA reads TGTGCCAGCAGTTTATCACAGGGCGTCTACAATGAGCAGTTCTTC. Its translation is CASSLSQGVYNEQFF.

V and J are TRBV7-3 and TRBJ2-3; 8 bases map to TRBD2. The CDR3 runs to 15 residues. The V gene's germline CDR1 is SGHTA and CDR2 FQGTGA. V was pared by 1 base and J by 3 bases, with 3 bases of the junction left unmatched. The CDR3 DNA is TGTGCCAGCAGCTTAATAGGCGGGAGGACAGATACGCAGTATTTT. Translating it yields CASSLIGGRTDTQYF.

The V call is TRBV9, the J call TRBJ1-3, with D unresolved. This CDR3 is 17 amino acids long. Germline values: CDR1 SGDLS, CDR2 YYNGEE. V was clipped by 0 bases and J by 0 bases, with 13 bases between them. For the CDR3, the DNA is TGTGCCAGCAGCGTAGAGGGAGGGAGCCCCTCTGGAAACACCATATATTTT. Its translation: CASSVEGGSPSGNTIYF.

This clone is a singleton in its sample. The rearrangement links TRBV19 to TRBJ2-7, with TRBD1 matching 10 bases. Trimming took 4 bases from V and 3 from J; bases not matched to a gene: 3. Germline V CDR1 and CDR2: LNHDA, SQIVND (reference sequence). CDR3 length equals 14 residues. The CDR3 sequence is CASSRTGGLYEQYF. The CDR3 bases are TGTGCCAGTAGTAGGACAGGGGGTCTCTACGAGCAGTACTTC.

The gene calls are TRBV12-5 and TRBJ2-7; D perhaps matches TRBD1 (8 bases). Trimming shortened V by 6 bases and J by 6 bases, and 30 bases separated the two germline ends. The CDR3 loop spans 18 amino acids. Germline CDR1 reads LGHNT; CDR2 reads FRNRAP. The CDR3 nucleotides are TGTGCTAGTGGCCCTGACAGGGGACCACACGCGGGAGTAGGCGAGCAGTACTTC. It specifies CASGPDRGPHAGVGEQYF.

The gene calls are TRBV29-1 and TRBJ2-3; 10 nucleotides agree with TRBD1. Trimming took 4 bases from V and 7 from J; bases not matched to a gene: 5. Germline-derived CDR1 and CDR2 are SQVTM and ANQGSEA. The CDR3 is made up of 13 amino acids. The CDR3 is CSVVRQGANTQYF. Written as DNA, the CDR3 is TGCAGCGTTGTGCGACAGGGGGCAAATACGCAGTATTTT.

The chain combines TRBV4-1 with TRBJ2-7; no definite D call. CDR1 is MGHRA, CDR2 YSYEKL, per germline. V was clipped by 0 bases and J by 0 bases, with 6 bases between them. The CDR3 has 14 amino acids. CDR3 loop: CASSQEAISYEQYF. The CDR3 bases are TGCGCCAGCAGCCAAGAAGCCATCTCCTACGAGCAGTACTTC.

The chain couples TRBV11-2 to TRBJ2-1; 10 bases agree with TRBD2. The CDR3 runs 16 residues. The trim removed 7 bases at V and 1 base at J, leaving 7 bases unmatched. Germline CDR1 and CDR2: SGHAT and FQNNGV. This chain's CDR3 is CASNSIAGGSYNEQFF. DNA of the CDR3: TGTGCCAGCAACTCCATAGCGGGAGGTTCCTACAATGAGCAGTTCTTC.

This clone was observed a single time. The chain employs TRBV6-5 and TRBJ2-7; D might be TRBD2 (5 bases). Germline V gene sequence: CDR1 MNHEY, CDR2 SVGAGI. V was cut by 3 bases and J by 2 bases, with 14 bases left in between. The CDR3 runs to 15 residues. CDR3 sequence (DNA): TGTGCCAGCAGTTATTCCCGCGGGCAGACCTACGAGCAGTACTTC. Translated: CASSYSRGQTYEQYF.

The genes are TRBV28 and TRBJ2-2; D is perhaps TRBD1 (6 bases). Germline V gene sequence: CDR1 MDHEN, CDR2 SYDVKM. Trimming removed 7 bases from V and 0 bases from J, with 12 bases in between. This CDR3 is 15 amino acids long. CDR3 nucleotide sequence: TGTGCCAGCACCCCCCGGACAGCGAACACCGGGGAGCTGTTTTTT. Translating it yields CASTPRTANTGELFF.

J is TRBJ2-5 and V is TRBV12-3 or TRBV12-4; 7 nucleotides line up with TRBD1. V gave up 6 bases and J gave up 5 bases; unmatched junction bases: 6. This CDR3 contains 13 residues. The CDR3 here is CASSRQGVETQYF. For the CDR3, the DNA is TGTGCCAGCAGCCGGCAGGGGGTCGAGACCCAGTACTTC.

The V call is TRBV6-6, the J call TRBJ2-3; TRBD1 agrees at 8 bases. The CDR3 has 17 residues. Germline CDR1 is MNHNY and CDR2 is SVGAGI (reference sequence). The V gene end was trimmed by 5 bases and the J gene end by 2 bases; junction bases not matched to a gene: 12. The CDR3 is CASSLHPRGPVTDTQYF. As DNA, the CDR3 is TGTGCCAGCAGTCTTCACCCCAGGGGGCCGGTCACAGATACGCAGTATTTT.

J is TRBJ2-7 and V is TRBV19, with 9 bases fitting TRBD2. V trimming: 2 bases; J trimming: 4 bases; junction bases outside the gene matches: 6. Germline V gives CDR1 LNHDA, CDR2 SQIVND (reference sequence). The CDR3 runs to 15 residues. CDR3 region: CASSITSSGSYEQYF. CDR3 in DNA: TGTGCCAGTAGTATAACGAGTAGCGGGAGTTACGAGCAGTACTTC.

The V and J genes are TRBV18 and TRBJ2-1; TRBD2 agrees at 9 bases. The CDR3 sequence is 15 residues long. After removal of 7 bases from V and 2 bases from J, the junction contained 6 bases not matched to a gene. Germline CDR1 is KGHSH and CDR2 is LQKENI. The CDR3 loop reads CASLLQRGAYNEQFF. CDR3 coding DNA: TGTGCCAGCTTATTACAGCGGGGGGCCTACAATGAGCAGTTCTTC.

The chain carries TRBV7-2 and TRBJ1-2, with D possibly TRBD1 on 5 matching bases. Germline V CDR1 and CDR2: SGHTA, FQGNSA. V lost 8 bases and J lost 4, with 17 bases in between. This CDR3 contains 14 residues. CDR3 in DNA: TGTGCCAGCTCGGGTGGGGGGGTACCCTATGGCTACACCTTC. Translated, it gives CASSGGGVPYGYTF.

V is TRBV6-2 or TRBV6-3 and J is TRBJ2-5; TRBD1 matches 11 bases. J was trimmed by 1 base and V by 5 bases; bases with no gene match: 9. Germline V CDR1 and CDR2: MNHEY, SVGEGT. CDR3 length: 17 amino acids. The CDR3 protein is CASSQTRDRGFQETQYF. Written as DNA, the CDR3 is TGTGCCAGCAGTCAAACCAGGGACAGGGGGTTCCAAGAGACCCAGTACTTC.

V and J are TRBV19 and TRBJ1-5; D not certain. This CDR3 contains 14 residues. V lost 6 bases, J lost 2 bases, and 11 bases lay in between. CDR1 and CDR2 (germline): LNHDA, SQIVND (reference sequence). CDR3 region: CASSSSRGNQPQHF. CDR3 DNA sequence: TGTGCCAGTAGCTCCTCCCGGGGCAATCAGCCCCAGCATTTT.

This clone appeared a single time. The chain uses TRBV29-1 and TRBJ2-7; 7 positions match TRBD1. Germline values: CDR1 SQVTM, CDR2 ANQGSEA. This CDR3 comprises 13 residues. V was clipped by 5 bases and J by 2 bases; unmatched bases: 6. In DNA form, the CDR3 reads TGCAGCGTTTTACAGGGGTCGGCCTACGAGCAGTACTTC. Translation: CSVLQGSAYEQYF.

V usage is TRBV4-3 and J usage is TRBJ2-7; 10 nucleotides align to TRBD1. Germline V gives CDR1 LGHNA, CDR2 YSLEER. The junction had 5 bases not matched to a gene; V was cut back by 0 bases and J by 6 bases. The CDR3 covers 15 residues. CDR3 DNA sequence: TGCGCCAGCAGCCAAGATCCCGGGACAGGGGTCGAGCAGTACTTC. Its protein product is CASSQDPGTGVEQYF.

The chain recombines TRBV7-9 with TRBJ2-5; 11 bases agree with TRBD2. This CDR3 is built from 16 residues. With 5 bases clipped from V and 5 bases from J, the junction kept 10 bases outside the gene matches. Germline assignment: CDR1 SEHNR and CDR2 FQNEAQ (reference sequence). The CDR3 spells CASSQVAGGPGETQYF. Here the CDR3 DNA reads TGTGCCAGCAGCCAGGTAGCGGGAGGGCCAGGTGAGACCCAGTACTTC.

Only one count was recorded for this clone. The rearrangement uses TRBV6-5 and TRBJ2-7; 9 positions match TRBD1. The germline V gene has CDR1 MNHEY and CDR2 SVGAGI. This CDR3 contains 13 residues. The trim removed 6 bases at V and 7 bases at J, leaving 7 bases unmatched. The CDR3 DNA sequence: TGTGCCAGCAGGCAGGGACAGGGCGGGGAGCAGTACTTC. Translating gives CASRQGQGGEQYF.